This TCR beta chain originates from a study of blood T cell repertoires in COVID-19. Study summary: The United States, Italy and Spain provided the acute and convalescent COVID-19 samples. T cells, B-cell-depleted T cells, or PBMCs supplied cDNA or gDNA.

Germline CDR1 and CDR2: KGHDR and SFDVKD. Deletions cut 7 bases from V and 1 base from J, with 9 bases between. CDR3 size: 14 residues. Original handling: Amplifying reference gene primers gave estimates of nucleated cell counts. The repertoire was sequenced with immunoSEQ multiplex PCR; TCRdb's copy has only in-frame clones and lacks some. The V and J calls and the clone size are those of that table, but D and trimming were determined from the DNA. The table shows roughly 250,000 clones, with around 87% occurring only once. This TCR came from a woman aged 50 to 60 with acute or convalescent COVID-19. Sequenced material: peripheral blood. J is TRBJ2-2 and V is TRBV24-1; TRBD1 is a possible D gene (5 bases). The CDR3 protein is CATRRTGNTGELFF. In DNA form, the CDR3 reads TGTGCCACCAGAAGAACAGGGAACACCGGGGAGCTGTTTTTT.